This T cell receptor (beta chain) was observed in a study of cytomegalovirus exposure and HLA in healthy donors. The PCR made use of 60 Vbeta and 13 Jbeta primers. Original methodology: Later analysis identified tens of millions of unique TCR beta chains, roughly 11 million shared. TCRdb keeps only in-frame clones here, not all; method: immunoSEQ multiplex PCR. The V and J calls and clone size are taken from that table; D and trimming were inferred from the DNA. The sample carries about 200,000 clones, 70% to 80% recorded once. The CDR3 covers 15 residues. Germline V lookup: CDR1 SQVTM, CDR2 ANQGSEA. The V gene end was trimmed by 5 bases and the J gene end by 2 bases; junction bases not matched to a gene: 8. Study-wide results and limits: Across donors, most TCRs were seen rarely, yet some public ones were widespread. Across donors, presence/absence analyses took sequencing depth to be roughly uniform.

A remark on this clone: Antigen: not known.

The chain combines TRBV29-1 with TRBJ2-2, with 7 bases that match TRBD1. This TCR was sampled from a girl aged 2 to 9 in good health and CMV-seronegative. Sequencing was carried out using PBMCs. The CDR3 spells CSVSPGQRNTGELFF. Here the CDR3 DNA reads TGCAGCGTTTCACCGGGACAGAGAAACACCGGGGAGCTGTTTTTT.